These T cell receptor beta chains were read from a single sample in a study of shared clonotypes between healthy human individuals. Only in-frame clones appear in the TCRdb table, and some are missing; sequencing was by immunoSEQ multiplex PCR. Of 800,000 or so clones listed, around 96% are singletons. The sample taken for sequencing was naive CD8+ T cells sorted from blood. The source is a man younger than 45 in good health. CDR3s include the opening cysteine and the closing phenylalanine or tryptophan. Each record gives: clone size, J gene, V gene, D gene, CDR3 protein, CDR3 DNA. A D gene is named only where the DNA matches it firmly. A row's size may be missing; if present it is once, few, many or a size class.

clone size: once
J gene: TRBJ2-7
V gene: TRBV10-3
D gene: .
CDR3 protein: CAISESGSSYEQYF
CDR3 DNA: TGTGCCATCAGTGAGTCAGGGAGCTCCTACGAGCAGTACTTC

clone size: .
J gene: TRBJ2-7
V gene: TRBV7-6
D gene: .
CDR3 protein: CASSPRDLAYEQYF
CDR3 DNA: TGTGCCAGCAGCCCAAGGGACTTAGCCTACGAGCAGTACTTC

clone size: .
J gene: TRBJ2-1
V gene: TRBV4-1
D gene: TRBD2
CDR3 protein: CASSQQGLAAYNEQFF
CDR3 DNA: TGCGCCAGCAGCCAACAAGGACTAGCGGCATACAATGAGCAGTTCTTC

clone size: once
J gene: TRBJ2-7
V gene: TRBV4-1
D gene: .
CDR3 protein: CASSQNRGDGTVSYEQYF
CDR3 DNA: TGCGCCAGCAGCCAAAATAGGGGGGACGGGACAGTGTCCTACGAGCAGTACTTC

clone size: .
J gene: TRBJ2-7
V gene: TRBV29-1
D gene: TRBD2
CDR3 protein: CSVETREASSYEQYF
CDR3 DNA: TGCAGCGTCGAAACCCGGGAGGCGAGCTCCTACGAGCAGTACTTC

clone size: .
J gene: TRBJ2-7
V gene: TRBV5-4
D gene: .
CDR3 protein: CASSLYGSSYEQYF
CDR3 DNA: TGTGCCAGCAGCTTGTACGGGAGTTCTTACGAGCAGTACTTC

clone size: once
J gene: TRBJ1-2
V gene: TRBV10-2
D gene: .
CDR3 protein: CASSEVVAGRVNYGYTF
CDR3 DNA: TGCGCCAGCAGTGAGGTGGTTGCAGGGAGGGTCAACTATGGCTACACCTTC

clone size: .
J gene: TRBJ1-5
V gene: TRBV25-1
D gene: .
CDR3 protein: CASSERGQGQPQHF
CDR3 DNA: TGTGCCAGCAGTGAACGGGGGCAGGGGCAGCCCCAGCATTTT

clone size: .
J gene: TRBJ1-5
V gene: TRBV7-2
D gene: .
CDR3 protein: CASSALSGGNQPQHF
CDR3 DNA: TGTGCCAGCAGCGCCCTGTCGGGGGGCAATCAGCCCCAGCATTTT

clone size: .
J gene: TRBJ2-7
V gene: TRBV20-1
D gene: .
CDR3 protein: CSAQEDYEQYF
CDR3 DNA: TGCAGTGCTCAGGAGGATTACGAGCAGTACTTC

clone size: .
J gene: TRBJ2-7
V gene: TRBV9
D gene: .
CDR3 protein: CASSVSGGASYEQYF
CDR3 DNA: TGTGCCAGCAGCGTAAGTGGGGGGGCCTCCTACGAGCAGTACTTC

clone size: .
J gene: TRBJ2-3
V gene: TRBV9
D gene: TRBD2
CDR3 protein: CASSDGQYSGRDTQYF
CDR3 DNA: TGTGCCAGCAGCGACGGACAATATAGCGGGAGAGATACGCAGTATTTT

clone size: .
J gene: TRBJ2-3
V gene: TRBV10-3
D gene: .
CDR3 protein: CATGLDPPYADTQYF
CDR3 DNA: TGTGCCACCGGGTTGGACCCCCCCTACGCAGATACGCAGTATTTT

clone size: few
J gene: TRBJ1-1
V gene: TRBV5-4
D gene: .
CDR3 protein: CASSTGLNPANTEAFF
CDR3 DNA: TGTGCCAGCAGCACCGGACTGAACCCAGCGAACACTGAAGCTTTCTTT

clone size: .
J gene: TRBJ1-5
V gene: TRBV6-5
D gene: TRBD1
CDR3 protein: CASSPDRGLGQPQHF
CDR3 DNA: TGTGCCAGCAGTCCGGACAGGGGGCTTGGTCAGCCCCAGCATTTT

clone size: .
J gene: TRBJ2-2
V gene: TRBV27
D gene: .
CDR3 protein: CASTRDIYTGELFF
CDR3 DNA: TGTGCCAGCACCCGGGACATATACACCGGGGAGCTGTTTTTT

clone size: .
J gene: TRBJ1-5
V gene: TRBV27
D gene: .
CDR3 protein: CASSPIDRQKPQHF
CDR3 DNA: TGTGCCAGCAGTCCTATCGACAGACAGAAGCCCCAGCATTTT

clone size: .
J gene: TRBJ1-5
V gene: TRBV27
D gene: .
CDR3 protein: CASSSFPYQPQHF
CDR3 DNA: TGTGCCAGCAGTTCTTTCCCTTATCAGCCCCAGCATTTT

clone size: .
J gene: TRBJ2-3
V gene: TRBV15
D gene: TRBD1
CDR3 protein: CATSRTGDTQYF
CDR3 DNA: TGTGCCACCAGCAGGACAGGGGATACGCAGTATTTT

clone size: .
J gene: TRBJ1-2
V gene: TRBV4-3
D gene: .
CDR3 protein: CASSQDRAAYGYTF
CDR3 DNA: TGCGCCAGCAGCCAAGATAGGGCGGCATATGGCTACACCTTC

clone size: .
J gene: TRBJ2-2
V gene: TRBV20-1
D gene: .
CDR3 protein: CSAKAPGELFF
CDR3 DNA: TGCAGTGCTAAGGCGCCCGGGGAGCTGTTTTTT

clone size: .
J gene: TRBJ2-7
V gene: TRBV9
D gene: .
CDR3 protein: CASSVVAGSYEQYF
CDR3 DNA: TGTGCCAGCAGCGTAGTAGCAGGGAGCTACGAGCAGTACTTC

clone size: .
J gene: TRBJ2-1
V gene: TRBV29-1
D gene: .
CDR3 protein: CSVVGLSSYNEQFF
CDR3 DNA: TGCAGCGTTGTGGGCCTTAGCTCCTACAATGAGCAGTTCTTC

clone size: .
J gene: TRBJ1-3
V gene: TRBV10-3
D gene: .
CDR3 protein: CAISEAGSPGNTIYF
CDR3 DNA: TGTGCCATCAGTGAGGCAGGGTCGCCTGGAAACACCATATATTTT

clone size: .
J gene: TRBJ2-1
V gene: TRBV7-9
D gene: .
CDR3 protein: CASSDRGRDPYNEQFF
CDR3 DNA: TGTGCCAGCAGCGATAGAGGTAGGGATCCCTACAATGAGCAGTTCTTC

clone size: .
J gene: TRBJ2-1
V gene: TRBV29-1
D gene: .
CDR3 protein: CSVEDLERNEQFF
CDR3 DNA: TGCAGCGTTGAAGATCTTGAGCGGAATGAGCAGTTCTTC

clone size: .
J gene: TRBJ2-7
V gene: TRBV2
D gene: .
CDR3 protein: CASSEVGTVDEQYF
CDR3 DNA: TGTGCCAGCAGTGAAGTGGGGACTGTAGACGAGCAGTACTTC

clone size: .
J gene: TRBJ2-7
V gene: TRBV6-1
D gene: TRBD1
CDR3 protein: CASSEGRPGQGILYEQYF
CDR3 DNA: TGTGCCAGCAGTGAAGGGAGACCGGGACAGGGCATCCTCTACGAGCAGTACTTC

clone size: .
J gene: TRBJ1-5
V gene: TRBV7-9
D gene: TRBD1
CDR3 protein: CASSGPGGKTGNQPQHF
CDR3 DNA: TGTGCCAGCAGCGGTCCAGGGGGCAAGACTGGCAATCAGCCCCAGCATTTT

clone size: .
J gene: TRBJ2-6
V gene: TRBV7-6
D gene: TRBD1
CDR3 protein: CASRGTGAGGANVLTF
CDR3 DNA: TGTGCCAGCCGTGGGACAGGGGCGGGTGGGGCCAACGTCCTGACTTTC

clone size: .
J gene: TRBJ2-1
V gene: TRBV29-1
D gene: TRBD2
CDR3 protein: CSVKVLVRRGRADNEQFF
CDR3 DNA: TGCAGCGTAAAGGTTTTGGTTCGTCGCGGGAGGGCCGACAATGAGCAGTTCTTC

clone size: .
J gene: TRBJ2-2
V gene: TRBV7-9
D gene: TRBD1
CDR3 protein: CASSFRDRAHGELFF
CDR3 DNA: TGTGCCAGCAGCTTCCGGGACAGGGCTCACGGGGAGCTGTTTTTT

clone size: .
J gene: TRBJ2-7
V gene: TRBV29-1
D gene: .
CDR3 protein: CSVETERRGGYEQYF
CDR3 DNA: TGCAGCGTTGAAACCGAACGGAGAGGTGGCTACGAGCAGTACTTC

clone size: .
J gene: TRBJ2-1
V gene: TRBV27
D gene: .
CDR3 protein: CASKGSGIEQFF
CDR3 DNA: TGTGCCAGCAAAGGGTCGGGAATTGAGCAGTTCTTC

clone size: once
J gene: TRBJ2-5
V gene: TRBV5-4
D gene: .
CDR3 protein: CASSLPGETQYF
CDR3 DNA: TGTGCCAGCAGCTTACCAGGAGAGACCCAGTACTTC

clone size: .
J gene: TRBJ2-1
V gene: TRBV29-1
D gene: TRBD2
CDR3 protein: CRVGSGSNEQFF
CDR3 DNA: TGCAGAGTCGGGAGCGGGAGCAATGAGCAGTTCTTC

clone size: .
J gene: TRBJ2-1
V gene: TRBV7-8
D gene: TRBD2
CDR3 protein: CASSLWTSGSNDEQFF
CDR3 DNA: TGTGCCAGCAGCTTATGGACTAGCGGGAGTAACGATGAGCAGTTCTTC

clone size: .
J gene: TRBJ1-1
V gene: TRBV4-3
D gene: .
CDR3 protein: CASSQGRGSTEAFF
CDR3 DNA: TGCGCCAGCAGCCAAGGCAGAGGCAGCACTGAAGCTTTCTTT

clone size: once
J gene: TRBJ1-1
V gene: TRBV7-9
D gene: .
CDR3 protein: CASSFAGLGPQNTEAFF
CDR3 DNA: TGTGCCAGCAGCTTTGCGGGACTGGGACCGCAGAACACTGAAGCTTTCTTT

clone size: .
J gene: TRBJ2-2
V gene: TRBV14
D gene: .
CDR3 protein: CASSPRANTGELFF
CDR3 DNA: TGTGCCAGCAGCCCCCGGGCCAACACCGGGGAGCTGTTTTTT

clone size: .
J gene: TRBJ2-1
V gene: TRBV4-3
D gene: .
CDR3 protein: CASSQDGSSYNEQFF
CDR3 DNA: TGCGCCAGCAGCCAAGATGGCAGCTCCTACAATGAGCAGTTCTTC

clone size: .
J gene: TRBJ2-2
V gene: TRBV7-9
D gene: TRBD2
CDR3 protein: CASSPLGGRSYTGELFF
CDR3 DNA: TGTGCCAGCAGCCCGCTTGGCGGGAGGTCGTACACCGGGGAGCTGTTTTTT

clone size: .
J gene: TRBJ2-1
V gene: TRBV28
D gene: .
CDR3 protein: CASSNGQRTNEQFF
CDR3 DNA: TGTGCCAGCAGTAATGGTCAGAGGACCAATGAGCAGTTCTTC

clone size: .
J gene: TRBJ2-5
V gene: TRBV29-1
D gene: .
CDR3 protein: CSVEWSGVTEETQYF
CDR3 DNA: TGCAGCGTTGAGTGGTCAGGGGTTACCGAAGAGACCCAGTACTTC

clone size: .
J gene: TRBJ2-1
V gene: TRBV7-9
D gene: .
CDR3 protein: CASSFSSENPNNEQFF
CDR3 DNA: TGTGCCAGCAGCTTTAGTTCCGAGAATCCTAACAATGAGCAGTTCTTC

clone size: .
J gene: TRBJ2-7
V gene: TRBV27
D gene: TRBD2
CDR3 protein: CASSLGGTSFYEQYF
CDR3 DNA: TGTGCCAGCAGTTTAGGCGGGACTAGCTTCTACGAGCAGTACTTC

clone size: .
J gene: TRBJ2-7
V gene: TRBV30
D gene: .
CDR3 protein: CAWSESYEQYF
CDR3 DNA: TGTGCCTGGAGTGAGAGTTACGAGCAGTACTTC

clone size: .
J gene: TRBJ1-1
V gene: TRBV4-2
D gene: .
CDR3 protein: CASSQDAILPEAFF
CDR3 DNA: TGTGCCAGCAGCCAAGATGCGATTCTGCCTGAAGCTTTCTTT

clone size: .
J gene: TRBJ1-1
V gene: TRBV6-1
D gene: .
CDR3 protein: CASSEAMGTEAFF
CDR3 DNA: TGTGCCAGCAGTGAAGCGATGGGCACTGAAGCTTTCTTT

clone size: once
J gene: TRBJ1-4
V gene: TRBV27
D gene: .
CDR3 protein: CASSFVSAANEKLFF
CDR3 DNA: TGTGCCAGCAGCTTTGTGTCGGCTGCTAATGAAAAACTGTTTTTT

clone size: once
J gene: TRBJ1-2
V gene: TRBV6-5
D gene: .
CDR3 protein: CASSYSVPLANYGYTF
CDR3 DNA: TGTGCCAGCAGTTACTCAGTCCCCTTAGCTAACTATGGCTACACCTTC

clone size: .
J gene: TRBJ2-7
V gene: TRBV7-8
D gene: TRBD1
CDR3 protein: CASSRAQGAVEQYF
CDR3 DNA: TGTGCCAGCAGCCGAGCCCAGGGGGCGGTCGAGCAGTACTTC

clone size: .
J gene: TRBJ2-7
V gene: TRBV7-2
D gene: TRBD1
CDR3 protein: CASSFYRGPTYEQYF
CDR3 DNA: TGTGCCAGCAGCTTCTACAGGGGACCTACCTACGAGCAGTACTTC

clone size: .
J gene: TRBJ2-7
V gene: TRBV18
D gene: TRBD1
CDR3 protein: CASSRILPGQGASGYEQYF
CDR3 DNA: TGTGCCAGCTCACGGATTTTACCGGGACAGGGGGCAAGTGGGTACGAGCAGTACTTC

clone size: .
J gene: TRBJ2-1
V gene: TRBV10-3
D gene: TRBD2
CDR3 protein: CAISTYLAGETYNEQFF
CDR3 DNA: TGTGCCATCAGTACGTATCTAGCGGGAGAAACCTACAATGAGCAGTTCTTC